A selection of T cell receptor beta chains follows, all from one sample in a study of shared clonotypes between healthy human individuals. Sequencing was performed with immunoSEQ multiplex PCR; in TCRdb, only in-frame clones are kept and a portion is missing. In the table there are approximately 620,000 clones, less than 98% of which are singletons. Sequenced sample: naive CD4+ T cells sorted from blood. The origin of the receptors is a woman aged 25 to 39 in good health. CDR3s include the opening cysteine and the closing phenylalanine or tryptophan. Each record gives: V gene, J gene, clone size, D gene, CDR3 DNA, CDR3 protein. The D gene is left open where the match is weak. Clone size is shown for a subset of rows, as once, few, many or a class of expanded clone.

TRBV11-2	TRBJ1-2	NA	NA	TGTGCCAGCAGCCCTAGGCGGGACGACTATGGCTACACCTTC	CASSPRRDDYGYTF
TRBV5-4	TRBJ2-3	NA	TRBD2	TGTGCCAGCAGCCTGACGGGACTAGCGGGAGTATCAGATACGCAGTATTTT	CASSLTGLAGVSDTQYF
TRBV6-5	TRBJ1-5	NA	NA	TGTGCCAGCAGGCTTAGTTCCACCCGGGATCAGCCCCAGCATTTT	CASRLSSTRDQPQHF
TRBV10-1	TRBJ2-3	NA	NA	TGCGCCAGCAGCGAGGGATCAGCTGGAAGCACAGATACGCAGTATTTT	CASSEGSAGSTDTQYF
TRBV5-5	TRBJ2-7	NA	NA	TGTGCCAGCAGCCCGGCGAGGTCAGCGTCCTACGAGCAGTACTTC	CASSPARSASYEQYF
TRBV5-1	TRBJ2-1	NA	TRBD2	TGCGCCAGCAGCTTGGCCGGCGCTAGCGGGTCTCTCCGCTCCTACAATGAGCAGTTCTTC	CASSLAGASGSLRSYNEQFF
TRBV5-1	TRBJ1-1	NA	NA	TGCGCCAGTTCACCCGGGGACACGAACACTGAAGCTTTCTTT	CASSPGDTNTEAFF
TRBV13	TRBJ2-7	NA	NA	TGTGCCAGCAGGCTGTGGCTGGGAGGCTACGAGCAGTACTTC	CASRLWLGGYEQYF
TRBV15	TRBJ2-2	once	TRBD1	TGTGCCACCAGCAGAGAAGACAGGGCGAACACCGGGGAGCTGTTTTTT	CATSREDRANTGELFF
TRBV27	TRBJ1-2	NA	TRBD1	TGTGCCAGCCGGGAACCGGGACAGGGAATCTATGGCTACACCTTC	CASREPGQGIYGYTF
TRBV15	TRBJ1-1	NA	NA	TGTGCCACCAGCAGAGGCTCCGGGGGCGATGGGAAGGCTTTCTTT	CATSRGSGGDGKAFF
TRBV2	TRBJ2-1	NA	NA	TGTGCCAGCAGTGCAGTCCGGGGGAGCAATGAGCAGTTCTTC	CASSAVRGSNEQFF
TRBV7-3	TRBJ2-1	NA	TRBD1	TGTGCCAGCAGCTTTGGGGACAGGGTCGATGAGCAGTTCTTC	CASSFGDRVDEQFF
TRBV28	TRBJ1-4	NA	NA	TGTGCCAGCAGGTCACACACAGCCCCGCATAATGAAAAACTGTTTTTT	CASRSHTAPHNEKLFF
TRBV28	TRBJ2-1	NA	NA	TGTGCCAGCGGAGGTGGGCGGAACAATGAGCAGTTCTTC	CASGGGRNNEQFF
TRBV28	TRBJ2-3	NA	TRBD2	TGTGCCAGCAGCCAGGGAGGGCGAGATACGCAGTATTTT	CASSQGGRDTQYF
TRBV5-4	TRBJ2-1	NA	TRBD2	TGTGCCAGCAGCTTGGAAGGGCTAGCGGGCGATGAGCAGTTCTTC	CASSLEGLAGDEQFF
TRBV6-5	TRBJ1-3	NA	NA	TGTGCCAGCAGGACGAGCGTAAGCTCTGGAAACACCATATATTTT	CASRTSVSSGNTIYF
TRBV29-1	TRBJ2-1	NA	NA	TGCAGCGTGGCCAGGAAATTTGGGTACAATGAGCAGTTCTTC	CSVARKFGYNEQFF
TRBV29-1	TRBJ2-1	NA	TRBD1	TGCAGCGCGCGGACAGGGGAGAGGTATGAGCAGTTCTTC	CSARTGERYEQFF
TRBV5-1	TRBJ2-7	NA	NA	TGCGCCAGCAGCCCCGGGACTTTTTCCTACGAGCAGTACTTC	CASSPGTFSYEQYF
TRBV7-8	TRBJ1-2	few	TRBD1	TGTGCCAGCAGGGGGGACAGGCAGTTTGGCTACACCTTC	CASRGDRQFGYTF
TRBV7-2	TRBJ2-1	once	NA	TGTGCCAGTACCGGCCGGGCGGGCTACGGTGAGCAGTTCTTC	CASTGRAGYGEQFF
TRBV18	TRBJ1-1	NA	NA	TGTGCCAGCTCACCACTCTCAAGTGGGGGCACTGAAGCTTTCTTT	CASSPLSSGGTEAFF
TRBV28	TRBJ2-7	NA	NA	TGTGCCAGCAGCCTACGGGGGCCACTGGGGTCCGAGCAGTACTTC	CASSLRGPLGSEQYF
TRBV27	TRBJ2-1	NA	NA	TGTGCCAGCAGTTTCAATAGTGAGCAGTTCTTC	CASSFNSEQFF
TRBV27	TRBJ2-7	NA	TRBD2	TGTGCCAGCAGTCTCCTCCCGTCGAGCGGGAGTACCTACGAGCAGTACTTC	CASSLLPSSGSTYEQYF
TRBV6-5	TRBJ2-7	NA	NA	TGTGCCAGCAGTTACTCCGGGCGTCAGACCTACGAGCAGTACTTC	CASSYSGRQTYEQYF
TRBV28	TRBJ2-7	NA	TRBD2	TGTGCCAGCAGTTTATCCCTTACTAGCGGGAGGACCTACGAGCAGTACTTC	CASSLSLTSGRTYEQYF
TRBV19	TRBJ2-7	NA	TRBD2	TGTGCCAGTAGCGGGAGGGCCCGGGACGAGCAGTACTTC	CASSGRARDEQYF
TRBV29-1	TRBJ2-7	NA	TRBD1	TGCAGCGTGCTGGCCACAGGGACAGGGTCTCACGAGCAGTACTTC	CSVLATGTGSHEQYF
TRBV15	TRBJ1-2	NA	TRBD1	TGTGCCACCAGCAGAGATCGGGGACAGCGAGCTAACTATGGCTACACCTTC	CATSRDRGQRANYGYTF
TRBV28	TRBJ1-2	NA	NA	TGTGCCAGCAGAGGGGCAGCCCCGAGCCCTTTTAGCTATGGCTACACCTTC	CASRGAAPSPFSYGYTF
TRBV27	TRBJ1-4	NA	NA	TGTGCCAGCAGTTTATCGATGATGGATGAAAAACTGTTTTTT	CASSLSMMDEKLFF
TRBV6-5	TRBJ2-7	NA	TRBD2	TGTGCCAGCAGTTACTCGAGGGGAGGGAGGGAGGGCGAGCAGTACTTC	CASSYSRGGREGEQYF
TRBV4-1	TRBJ2-5	once	NA	TGCGCCAGCAGCCCCTCAAAGACAAACGCAGTGAGTGAGCAGTACTTC	CASSPSKTNAVSEQYF
TRBV27	TRBJ2-7	NA	TRBD1	TGTGCCAGCAGACTTCAGGACAGGGCCGACGAGCAGTACTTC	CASRLQDRADEQYF
TRBV30	TRBJ2-1	NA	TRBD1	TGTGCCTGGAGTAAACAGGGGACTGAGCAGTTCTTC	CAWSKQGTEQFF
TRBV7-2	TRBJ1-2	NA	TRBD1	TGTGCCAGCAGCTACAACCCTAGGACAGGTATAACCTATGGCTACACCTTC	CASSYNPRTGITYGYTF
TRBV28	TRBJ1-5	once	TRBD1	TGTGCCAGCAGTTTTACTATTTGGACAGGGAGGATTAATAGCAATCAGCCCCAGCATTTT	CASSFTIWTGRINSNQPQHF
TRBV28	TRBJ2-6	NA	TRBD1	TGTGCCAGCAGTTCCTGGACAGGGGGGGCCTCTGGGGCCAACGTCCTGACTTTC	CASSSWTGGASGANVLTF
TRBV30	TRBJ2-7	once	NA	TGTGCCTGGAGTCTCAGGGCGGGCGAGCAGTACTTC	CAWSLRAGEQYF
TRBV7-2	TRBJ1-5	NA	NA	TGTGCCAGCAGCTTAGCTGTGGGTGGCAATCAGCCCCAGCATTTT	CASSLAVGGNQPQHF